Below, one T cell receptor beta chain is given with its context. The method was immunoSEQ multiplex PCR; TCRdb's version includes in-frame clones alone and lacks a portion of them. The table lists about 320,000 clones, roughly 84% of them singletons. The data were taken from a study of shared clonotypes between healthy human individuals. V lost 4 bases to trimming and J lost 0 bases; unmatched junction nucleotides: 4. Germline CDR1 is LGHNA and CDR2 is YNFKEQ. The CDR3 runs to 15 residues. This TCR came from a man aged 18 to 30 in good health. Sequenced material: memory CD8+ T cells sorted from blood. The subset here: CD45RO+ cells pooled with CCR7-negative TemRA cells. The chain carries TRBV4-2 and TRBJ2-7; 9 bases are shared with TRBD2. The CDR3 nucleotides read TGTGCCAGCAGCCCCACTAGCGGGTCCTCCTACGAGCAGTACTTC. It specifies CASSPTSGSSYEQYF.